The 15 T cell receptor beta chains reported below all come from one sample, sequenced in a study of blood T cell repertoires in COVID-19. Sequencing was performed with immunoSEQ multiplex PCR; in TCRdb, only in-frame clones are kept and a portion is missing. The sample contains about 52,000 clones, 89% of which appear only once. Material for sequencing was peripheral blood. Receptor source: a man older than 75 with active or convalescent COVID-19.

J is TRBJ1-4 and V is TRBV12-3 or TRBV12-4; D not resolved. There are 13 residues in the CDR3. V was clipped by 4 bases and J by 0 bases, with 3 bases between them. The CDR3 DNA reads TGTGCCAGCAGTTCATCAACTAATGAAAAACTGTTTTTT. Its protein is CASSSSTNEKLFF.

The chain links TRBV5-1 to TRBJ2-7; possible D gene TRBD1, 6 bases. V was trimmed by 4 bases and J by 3 bases, leaving 11 bases between them. This CDR3 is 13 amino acids long. Germline loops: CDR1 SGHRS, CDR2 YFSETQ. In DNA form, the CDR3 reads TGCGCCAGCAGCCCCCGGGACAACTACGAGCAGTACTTC. Its protein is CASSPRDNYEQYF. Filled out from reference TRBV5-1 and TRBJ2-7, the complete variable domain reads KAGVTQTPRYLIKTRGQQVTLSCSPISGHRSVSWYQQTPGQGLQFLFEYFSETQRNKGNFPGRFSGRQFSNSRSEMNVSTLELGDSALYLCASSPRDNYEQYFGPGTRLTVT.

This clone occurred a few times. The chain couples TRBV19 to TRBJ2-7; the D gene is possibly TRBD1 (6 bases). Trimming stripped 3 bases from V and 3 bases from J, with 12 bases between. CDR3 length: 14 residues. CDR1 is LNHDA and CDR2 is SQIVND in the germline V gene (reference sequence). The CDR3 nucleotides are TGTGCCAGTAGTATGGCAGGGGCGGACTACGAGCAGTACTTC. This sequence encodes CASSMAGADYEQYF. The variable domain in full, with the rest retrieved from reference TRBV19 and TRBJ2-7, is DGGITQSPKYLFRKEGQNVTLSCEQNLNHDAMYWYRQDPGQGLRLIYYSQIVNDFQKGDIAEGYSVSREKKESFPLTVTSAQKNPTAFYLCASSMAGADYEQYFGPGTRLTVT.

This sequence joins TRBV4-3 and TRBJ1-5; D may be TRBD1 (5 bases). This CDR3 has 16 residues. Germline loops: CDR1 LGHNA, CDR2 YSLEER. The V gene lost 0 bases and the J gene lost 3 bases, with 12 bases spanning the gap. The CDR3 spells CASSQDFGGDNQPQHF. The CDR3, as DNA: TGCGCCAGCAGCCAAGATTTTGGGGGGGACAATCAGCCCCAGCATTTT.

This rearrangement joins TRBV19 to TRBJ1-5; no clear D gene. V shed 3 bases and J shed 0 bases, with 12 bases lying between them. CDR1 and CDR2 (germline): LNHDA, SQIVND (reference sequence). CDR3 length: 16 amino acids. CDR3: CASSIGEYDSNQPQHF. The CDR3, as DNA: TGTGCCAGTAGTATCGGGGAGTATGATAGCAATCAGCCCCAGCATTTT.

This rearrangement joins TRBV5-1 to TRBJ2-7; TRBD1 is a possible D gene (6 bases). In germline, CDR1 is SGHRS, CDR2 YFSETQ. V lost 4 bases and J lost 4, with 21 bases in between. This CDR3 spans 16 amino acids. The CDR3 region is CASSTTGQINKYEQYF. As DNA, the CDR3 is TGCGCCAGCAGCACTACCGGACAGATTAATAAATACGAGCAGTACTTC. The variable domain in full, completed from reference TRBV5-1 and TRBJ2-7, reads KAGVTQTPRYLIKTRGQQVTLSCSPISGHRSVSWYQQTPGQGLQFLFEYFSETQRNKGNFPGRFSGRQFSNSRSEMNVSTLELGDSALYLCASSTTGQINKYEQYFGPGTRLTVT.

This clone was detected once. This rearrangement joins TRBV5-4 to TRBJ1-1, with 8 bases aligning to TRBD1. Trimming removed 0 bases from V and 5 bases from J; junction bases left unmatched: 3. This CDR3 region has 14 residues. Looked up from germline, CDR1 is SGHNT and CDR2 is YYREEE (reference sequence). CDR3 region: CASSLGYRGTEAFF. In DNA, the CDR3 is TGTGCCAGCAGCTTGGGATACAGGGGGACTGAAGCTTTCTTT. Drawing the rest from reference TRBV5-4 and TRBJ1-1, the complete variable domain is ETGVTQSPTHLIKTRGQQVTLRCSSQSGHNTVSWYQQALGQGPQFIFQYYREEENGRGNFPPRFSGLQFPNYSSELNVNALELDDSALYLCASSLGYRGTEAFFGQGTRLTVV.

This chain's CDR3 is CASSLGGSSGNTIYF. The CDR3 DNA reads as TGCGCCAGCAGCTTGGGTGGCAGCTCTGGAAACACCATATATTTT. The chain links TRBV5-1 to TRBJ1-3; D is undetermined. The V and J ends lost 0 bases and 0 bases respectively, with 7 bases between them. Germline lookup yields CDR1 SGHRS and CDR2 YFSETQ. This CDR3 is 15 amino acids long. The full variable domain, its missing parts supplied by reference TRBV5-1 and TRBJ1-3, is KAGVTQTPRYLIKTRGQQVTLSCSPISGHRSVSWYQQTPGQGLQFLFEYFSETQRNKGNFPGRFSGRQFSNSRSEMNVSTLELGDSALYLCASSLGGSSGNTIYFGEGSWLTVV.

The chain uses TRBV9 and TRBJ2-1, with 7 bases identical to TRBD1. CDR1 is SGDLS, CDR2 YYNGEE, per germline. This CDR3 is built from 14 residues. The V gene end was trimmed by 4 bases and the J gene end by 7 bases; junction bases not matched to a gene: 8. The DNA for the CDR3 is TGTGCCAGCAGCACCCAGACAGGGTCAAATGAGCAGTTCTTC. This gives the protein CASSTQTGSNEQFF.

The rearrangement uses TRBV6-5 and TRBJ2-7; D possibly corresponds to TRBD1 (6 bases). With 4 bases removed from V and 5 bases from J, the gap between germline ends came to 15 bases. This CDR3 is 14 amino acids long. Germline CDR1 MNHEY, CDR2 SVGAGI. The DNA of the CDR3 is TGTGCCAGCAGTTCCCTTGACAGGCTCCACGAGCAGTACTTC. Its translation: CASSSLDRLHEQYF.

This chain joins TRBV3-1 (or the pseudogene TRBV3-2) and TRBJ2-1, with no clear D. Germline V gene sequence: CDR1 LGHDT, CDR2 YNNKEL (reference sequence). V gave up 1 base and J gave up 7 bases, with 5 bases separating them. This CDR3 is built from 12 residues. The CDR3 DNA sequence: TGTGCCAGCAGCCAAGTCGGGAATGAGCAGTTCTTC. Translation gives CASSQVGNEQFF.

The genes are TRBV5-4 and TRBJ2-5; D remains unclear. With 0 bases removed from V and 7 bases from J, the gap between germline ends came to 7 bases. Germline CDR1 SGHNT, CDR2 YYREEE (reference sequence). The CDR3 runs to 12 residues. CDR3 nucleotides: TGTGCCAGCAGCTTGGACGACATGACCCAGTACTTC. Protein: CASSLDDMTQYF.

V is TRBV30 and J is TRBJ1-4; D unclear. The V and J ends lost 0 bases and 7 bases respectively, with 9 bases between them. Germline V gives CDR1 GTSNPN, CDR2 SVGIG (reference sequence). The CDR3 contains 13 residues. CDR3 DNA: TGTGCCTGGAGTGTTTCCGGGGTTGAAAAACTGTTTTTT. This encodes CAWSVSGVEKLFF.

This chain uses TRBV28 with TRBJ2-7; TRBD2 is a possible D gene (5 bases). CDR3 length: 15 amino acids. V dropped 3 bases and J dropped 3 bases, with 15 bases sitting between them. CDR1 is MDHEN and CDR2 is SYDVKM in the germline V gene. The CDR3 here is CASSFFKDFGYEQYF. DNA of the CDR3: TGTGCCAGCAGTTTTTTTAAGGACTTCGGCTACGAGCAGTACTTC.

This chain joins TRBV20-1 and TRBJ2-7; 8 bases agree with TRBD2. The CDR3 is made up of 14 amino acids. Germline lookup yields CDR1 DFQATT and CDR2 SNEGSKA (reference sequence). V lost 3 bases, J lost 6 bases, and 10 bases stayed unmatched. The CDR3, as DNA: TGCAGTGCTAGTCGGCCTAGCGGGCCCCCCGAGCAGTACTTC. The encoded protein is CSASRPSGPPEQYF.